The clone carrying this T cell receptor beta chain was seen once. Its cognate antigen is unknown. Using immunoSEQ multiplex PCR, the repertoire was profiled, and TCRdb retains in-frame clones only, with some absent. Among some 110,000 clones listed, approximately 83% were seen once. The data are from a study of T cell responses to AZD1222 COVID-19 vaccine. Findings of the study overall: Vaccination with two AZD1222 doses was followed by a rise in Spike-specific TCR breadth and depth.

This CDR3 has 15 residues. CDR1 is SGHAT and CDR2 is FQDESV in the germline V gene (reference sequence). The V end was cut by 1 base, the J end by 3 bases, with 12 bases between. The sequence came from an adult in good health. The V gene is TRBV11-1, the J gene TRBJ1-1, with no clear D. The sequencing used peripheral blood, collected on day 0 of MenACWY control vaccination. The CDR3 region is CASSLDDNRHTEAFF. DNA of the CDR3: TGTGCCAGCAGCTTAGACGATAACCGTCACACTGAAGCTTTCTTT.